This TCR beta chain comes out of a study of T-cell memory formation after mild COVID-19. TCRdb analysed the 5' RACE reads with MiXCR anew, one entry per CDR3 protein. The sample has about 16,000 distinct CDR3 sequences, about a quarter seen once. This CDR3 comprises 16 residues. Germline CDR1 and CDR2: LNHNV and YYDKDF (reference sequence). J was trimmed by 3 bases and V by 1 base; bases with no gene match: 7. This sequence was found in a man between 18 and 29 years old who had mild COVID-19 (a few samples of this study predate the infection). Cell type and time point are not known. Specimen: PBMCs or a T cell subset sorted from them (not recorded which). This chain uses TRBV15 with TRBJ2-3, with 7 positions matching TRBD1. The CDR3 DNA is TGTGCCACCAGCAGAGTTAGCAGGGGGTCGACAGATACGCAGTATTTT. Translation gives CATSRVSRGSTDTQYF.